Following are 29 T cell receptor beta chains from one sample sequenced in a study of Ad26.COV2.S vaccination and SARS-CoV-2 variants. The data were produced by immunoSEQ multiplex PCR, yet TCRdb's version contains in-frame clones alone and is incomplete. The table shows 300,000 to 350,000 clones, with 86% occurring only once. As for treatment: some 19 received Ad26.COV2.S at low or high dose, single or two shots; several received placebo; per-sample allocation not given. Samples were taken on day 63 after the first vaccine or placebo injection. The starting material was peripheral blood, obtained in a trial of Ad26.COV2.S vaccine versus placebo. The receptors derive from a person aged 18-65 years who received the Ad26.COV2.S COVID-19 vaccine or a placebo.

The chain carries TRBV28 and TRBJ1-2, with D hard to call. Germline values: CDR1 MDHEN, CDR2 SYDVKM. Trimming removed 11 bases at V and 4 bases at J, with 14 bases between. This CDR3 spans 12 amino acids. CDR3 region: CAAALSGYGYTF. CDR3 DNA: TGTGCCGCTGCCCTTTCGGGCTATGGCTACACCTTC.

The rearrangement links TRBV3-1 (or the pseudogene TRBV3-2) to TRBJ1-1; D might be TRBD1 (5 bases). The CDR3 runs 17 residues. The germline V gene encodes CDR1 LGHDT and CDR2 YNNKEL (reference sequence). Trimming took off 0 bases at V and 3 bases at J, with 17 bases between the two ends. The CDR3 loop reads CASSQDHRFSSYTEAFF. The CDR3, as DNA: TGTGCCAGCAGCCAAGATCACAGGTTTTCCTCCTACACTGAAGCTTTCTTT.

The chain combines TRBV30 with TRBJ1-6; D unclear. CDR3 length equals 15 residues. Germline-derived CDR1 and CDR2 are GTSNPN and SVGIG (reference sequence). V lost 3 bases and J lost 7, with 16 bases in between. CDR3 sequence reads: CAWRPPGATNSPLHF. In DNA form, the CDR3 reads TGTGCCTGGAGGCCTCCAGGAGCAACAAATTCACCCCTCCACTTT. The complete variable domain, with remaining parts taken from reference TRBV30 and TRBJ1-6, reads SQTIHQWPATLVQPVGSPLSLECTVEGTSNPNLYWYRQAAGRGLQLLFYSVGIGQISSEVPQNLSASRPQDRQFILSSKKLLLSDSGFYLCAWRPPGATNSPLHFGNGTRLTVT.

This chain connects TRBV6-4 to TRBJ1-5; D gene unclear. V lost 6 bases and J 7 bases, leaving 13 bases between the germline ends. Germline CDR1 and CDR2: MRHNA and SNTAGT. The CDR3 covers 13 residues. CDR3 DNA: TGTGCCAGCAGCCCTATCGACGGCCAGCCCCAGCATTTT. This encodes CASSPIDGQPQHF.

The chain links TRBV5-1 to TRBJ1-2; maybe TRBD1 (5 bases). V lost 3 bases to trimming and J lost 4 bases, with 13 bases between them. The CDR3 extends over 14 amino acids. Looked up from germline, CDR1 is SGHRS and CDR2 is YFSETQ. The CDR3 DNA sequence: TGCGCCAGCAGCTCGGGGGGGAATACCTATGGCTACACCTTC. Translation gives CASSSGGNTYGYTF.

The chain has TRBV18 and TRBJ2-3; 8 bases map to TRBD2. Losses at the gene ends were 4 bases for V and 7 bases for J; bases not matched to a gene: 22. CDR1 is KGHSH, CDR2 LQKENI, per germline. The CDR3 runs 19 residues. DNA for the CDR3: TGTGCCAGCTCACTTCGGACAGCCCTTCGGGCGGGGGGCAGAAATACGCAGTATTTT. As protein: CASSLRTALRAGGRNTQYF.

V gene TRBV29-1 combines with J gene TRBJ1-5, with D tentatively TRBD1 (5 bases). The germline V gene has CDR1 SQVTM and CDR2 ANQGSEA. The CDR3 spans 13 residues. CDR3 residues: CNAQGRSNQPQHF. CDR3 coding DNA: TGCAACGCCCAGGGTAGGAGCAATCAGCCCCAGCATTTT.

The chain's CDR3 is CASSDSLDTDTQYF. Written as DNA, the CDR3 is TGTGCCAGCAGTGACAGCCTGGACACAGATACGCAGTATTTT. The chain carries TRBV6-4 and TRBJ2-3; D remains ambiguous. V lost 2 bases to trimming and J lost 2 bases, with 8 bases between them. This CDR3 contains 14 residues. The germline V gene has CDR1 MRHNA and CDR2 SNTAGT.

This chain joins TRBV6-1 and TRBJ2-1; D assignment may be TRBD1 or TRBD2 (5 bases each). CDR3 size: 13 residues. Trimming stripped 3 bases from V and 10 bases from J, with 13 bases between. Germline V CDR1 and CDR2: MNHNS, SASEGT. The CDR3 protein is CASSDQGPVEQFF. DNA for the CDR3: TGTGCCAGCAGTGATCAGGGACCGGTCGAGCAGTTCTTC.

The chain couples TRBV4-3 to TRBJ2-3; TRBD2 agrees at 11 bases. The germline CDR1 and CDR2 sequences are LGHNA and YSLEER. The CDR3 has 15 residues. V was pared by 4 bases and J by 8 bases, with 8 bases of the junction left unmatched. This CDR3 reads CASSPIAGGPVTQYF. The CDR3 DNA is TGCGCCAGCAGCCCCATAGCGGGGGGGCCTGTTACGCAGTATTTT.

The chain employs TRBV28 and TRBJ1-5; D possibly corresponds to TRBD1 (6 bases). Germline V gene sequence: CDR1 MDHEN, CDR2 SYDVKM. CDR3 length: 15 amino acids. V was pared by 6 bases and J by 1 base, with 13 bases between. DNA for the CDR3: TGTGCCAGCAGGGGGGGAGGGGGAAGCAATCAGCCCCAGCATTTT. Translating it yields CASRGGGGSNQPQHF.

The chain has TRBV20-1 and TRBJ2-1; 9 nucleotides line up with TRBD2. CDR1 DFQATT and CDR2 SNEGSKA come from the germline V gene (reference sequence). The CDR3 totals 14 residues. V was clipped by 3 bases and J by 7 bases; unmatched bases: 7. CDR3 sequence reads: CSASSTSGLNEQFF. CDR3 bases: TGCAGTGCTAGTAGCACTAGCGGGTTGAATGAGCAGTTCTTC.

The chain recombines TRBV27 with TRBJ2-1; D possibly corresponds to TRBD2 (6 bases). Trimming pared 2 bases from V and 8 bases from J, leaving 10 bases between. Germline V gene lookup returns CDR1 MNHEY and CDR2 SMNVEV (reference sequence). This CDR3 has 13 amino acids. CDR3 sequence (DNA): TGTGCCAGCAGTTTAACCCGCGGGGATGAGCAGTTCTTC. This encodes CASSLTRGDEQFF.

This clone was detected ten times or more. The same CDR3 can be traced to other DNA sequences in this sample. The chain carries TRBV27 and TRBJ1-2, with D unresolved. V gave up 3 bases and J gave up 0 bases, with 8 bases separating them. The CDR3 has 14 residues. The germline V gene encodes CDR1 MNHEY and CDR2 SMNVEV (reference sequence). In DNA, the CDR3 is TGTGCCAGCAGTTTTCGGTCCGCTAACTATGGCTACACCTTC. It specifies CASSFRSANYGYTF.

This clone was detected a few times. V is TRBV7-2 and J is TRBJ2-2; D is ambiguous. CDR1 and CDR2 (germline): SGHTA, FQGNSA. This CDR3 has 15 amino acids. V lost 5 bases and J lost 0, with 10 bases in between. The CDR3 is CASSIGRANTGELFF. The CDR3 bases are TGTGCCAGCAGCATCGGTAGGGCGAACACCGGGGAGCTGTTTTTT.

This clone was seen only a few times. The CDR3 loop is CASSPGTGEYEQYF. The CDR3 DNA follows: TGTGCCAGCTCACCCGGGACAGGGGAGTACGAGCAGTACTTC. The V and J genes are TRBV18 and TRBJ2-7; 10 bases are shared with TRBD1. Germline V gene data show CDR1 as KGHSH and CDR2 as LQKENI. CDR3 length: 14 residues. Losses at the gene ends were 3 bases for V and 4 bases for J; bases not matched to a gene: 3. Full variable domain (missing parts from reference TRBV18 and TRBJ2-7): NAGVMQNPRHLVRRRGQEARLRCSPMKGHSHVYWYRQLPEEGLKFMVYLQKENIIDESGMPKERFSAEFPKEGPSILRIQQVVRGDSAAYFCASSPGTGEYEQYFGPGTRLTVT.

The chain joins TRBV7-2 to TRBJ1-5; no definite D call. This CDR3 contains 15 residues. Between the trimmed V and J ends, which lost 5 bases and 2 bases, there was a span of 13 bases. Germline V CDR1 and CDR2: SGHTA, FQGNSA. CDR3 in DNA: TGTGCCAGCAGCCCCGGAGCTGGAGGCAATCAGCCCCAGCATTTT. This sequence encodes CASSPGAGGNQPQHF. Based on the CDR3 plus reference TRBV7-2 and TRBJ1-5, the full variable domain is GAGVSQSPSNKVTEKGKDVELRCDPISGHTALYWYRQSLGQGLEFLIYFQGNSAPDKSGLPSDRFSAERTGGSVSTLTIQRTQQEDSAVYLCASSPGAGGNQPQHFGDGTRLSIL.

This clone showed up just once. The V call is TRBV18, the J call TRBJ2-7; maybe TRBD2 (6 bases). With 3 bases removed from V and 0 bases from J, the gap between germline ends came to 12 bases. The CDR3 is 15 amino acids. CDR1 and CDR2 (germline): KGHSH, LQKENI. The CDR3 nucleotides read TGTGCCAGCTCACCCCGAAGCGGGTACTCCTACGAGCAGTACTTC. This gives the protein CASSPRSGYSYEQYF.

This clone has only one observation. The rearrangement links TRBV7-3 to TRBJ2-5; 13 bases fit TRBD2. With 6 bases clipped from V and 5 bases from J, the junction kept 6 bases outside the gene matches. Germline V gene data show CDR1 as SGHTA and CDR2 as FQGTGA. The CDR3 has 15 residues. The CDR3 nucleotides are TGTGCCAGCAGTCCGGGACTAGCGGGACTGGAGACCCAGTACTTC. It specifies CASSPGLAGLETQYF.

This clone has more than one count but fewer than ten. This chain joins TRBV18 and TRBJ1-4; D unclear. The CDR3 consists of 15 residues. Germline CDR1 reads KGHSH; CDR2 reads LQKENI. Between the trimmed V and J ends, which lost 1 base and 10 bases, there was a span of 16 bases. The CDR3 loop reads CASSPQDLTLGKLFF. The CDR3 bases are TGTGCCAGCTCACCACAGGACCTCACCCTTGGAAAACTGTTTTTT.

This clone is deemed large. The chain links TRBV28 to TRBJ2-1; 12 positions agree with TRBD2. Germline trimming cut 6 bases from V and 3 bases from J; bases unmatched to any gene: 3. From germline, CDR1 is MDHEN and CDR2 SYDVKM. CDR3 length: 15 amino acids. CDR3 bases: TGTGCCAGCAGACTAGCGGGGGGCAACTACAATGAGCAGTTCTTC. As protein: CASRLAGGNYNEQFF.

The CDR3 spells CAISGSDTQYF. The CDR3 bases are TGTGCCATCAGTGGATCGGATACGCAGTATTTT. The V and J genes are TRBV10-3 and TRBJ2-3, with D hard to call. The length of the CDR3 is 11 residues. V was trimmed by 4 bases and J by 6 bases, leaving 5 bases between them. CDR1 is ENHRY and CDR2 is SYGVKD in the germline V gene.

This clone was seen more than once but under ten times. The rearrangement links TRBV5-1 to TRBJ1-2, with D possibly matching TRBD1 (6 bases). Germline CDR1 SGHRS, CDR2 YFSETQ. V lost 0 bases, J lost 5 bases, and 11 bases lay in between. The CDR3 length is 14 residues. The DNA for the CDR3 is TGCGCCAGCAGCTTGGCCATGCAGGGGTATGGCTACACCTTC. Its protein is CASSLAMQGYGYTF.

The V call is TRBV3-1 (or the pseudogene TRBV3-2), the J call TRBJ2-1; 8 bases match TRBD2. J was trimmed by 8 bases and V by 2 bases; bases with no gene match: 8. The CDR3 is 15 residues long. CDR1 and CDR2 from the germline V gene are LGHDT and YNNKEL (reference sequence). In DNA form, the CDR3 reads TGTGCCAGCAGCCAAACGGCTAGCGGGTGGGATGAGCAGTTCTTC. It is translated as CASSQTASGWDEQFF.

The chain couples TRBV9 to TRBJ2-2; 7 nucleotides align to TRBD1. The germline gives CDR1 SGDLS, CDR2 YYNGEE. CDR3 size: 16 residues. V was clipped by 0 bases and J by 1 base; unmatched bases: 3. The CDR3 DNA is TGTGCCAGCAGCGTAGGGACAGGAATGAACACCGGGGAGCTGTTTTTT. Translating gives CASSVGTGMNTGELFF.

This chain joins TRBV9 and TRBJ2-5; TRBD1 might be the D (5 bases). CDR3 length: 16 residues. The V gene's germline CDR1 is SGDLS and CDR2 YYNGEE. Trimming cost V 0 bases and J 5 bases, with 17 bases left between them. CDR3: CASSVGRVQNGETQYF. The DNA for the CDR3 is TGTGCCAGCAGCGTAGGCAGGGTTCAAAACGGGGAGACCCAGTACTTC. Together with reference TRBV9 and TRBJ2-5, the CDR3 gives the full variable domain: DSGVTQTPKHLITATGQRVTLRCSPRSGDLSVYWYQQSLDQGLQFLIQYYNGEERAKGNILERFSAQQFPDLHSELNLSSLELGDSALYFCASSVGRVQNGETQYFGPGTRLLVL.

The chain carries TRBV5-1 and TRBJ2-1; D is tentatively TRBD1 or TRBD2 (6 bases each). Trimming left V 0 bases short and J 4 bases short, with 17 bases between. The CDR3 spans 17 residues. CDR1 SGHRS and CDR2 YFSETQ come from the germline V gene. The CDR3 loop reads CASSLGGLARSYNEQFF. DNA for the CDR3: TGCGCCAGCAGCTTGGGGGGGCTAGCGCGTTCTTACAATGAGCAGTTCTTC.

The chain is built from TRBV7-3 and TRBJ2-1; TRBD1 agrees at 8 bases. The CDR3 spans 16 residues. The V segment lost 4 bases and the J segment 3 bases; nucleotides outside the gene matches: 8. In germline, CDR1 is SGHTA, CDR2 FQGTGA. CDR3 DNA: TGTGCCAGCAGCTCTCAGGGGGCTAGCGACTACAATGAGCAGTTCTTC. Translating it yields CASSSQGASDYNEQFF.

J is TRBJ2-2 and V is TRBV27; 10 nucleotides match TRBD2. CDR3 size: 20 residues. V gave up 2 bases and J gave up 2 bases; unmatched junction bases: 14. CDR1 MNHEY and CDR2 SMNVEV come from the germline V gene (reference sequence). In DNA, the CDR3 is TGTGCCAGCAGTTTAAAGCCTAGCGGGGGCTTTAACTTAAACACCGGGGAGCTGTTTTTT. Amino acid sequence: CASSLKPSGGFNLNTGELFF.